This entry features one TCR beta chain sequence. Its cognate antigen is unknown. Clones were read by immunoSEQ multiplex PCR, and TCRdb kept only the in-frame ones, dropping some. The sample contains some 15,000 clones, 65% to 70% of which appear only once. These data are taken from a study of cytotoxic CD8 clonotypes in ibrutinib-treated CLL. On the study more broadly: Of the patients, about a dozen were relapsed/refractory, around 16 treatment-naive and 17 to 18 IGHV unmutated.

Study results and limitations: Clonality (at baseline) was higher than in age-matched healthy donors and tracked circulating CD8+ T-cell counts. Higher clonality was seen at ibrutinib response and a return toward baseline at progression. Stable or contracted on treatment, public clonotypes were also uncommon.

The clonotype was recovered from a human donor with chronic lymphocytic leukemia. Specimen: PBMCs, collected before ibrutinib treatment.

The CDR3 is CASSSQDTRSPLHF. CDR3 DNA: TGTGCCAGCAGCTCACAGGATACACGTTCACCCCTCCACTTT. This chain connects TRBV7-2 to TRBJ1-6; TRBD1 might be the D (5 bases). V shed 4 bases and J shed 9 bases, with 13 bases lying between them. This CDR3 spans 14 amino acids. CDR1 is SGHTA, CDR2 FQGNSA, per germline.